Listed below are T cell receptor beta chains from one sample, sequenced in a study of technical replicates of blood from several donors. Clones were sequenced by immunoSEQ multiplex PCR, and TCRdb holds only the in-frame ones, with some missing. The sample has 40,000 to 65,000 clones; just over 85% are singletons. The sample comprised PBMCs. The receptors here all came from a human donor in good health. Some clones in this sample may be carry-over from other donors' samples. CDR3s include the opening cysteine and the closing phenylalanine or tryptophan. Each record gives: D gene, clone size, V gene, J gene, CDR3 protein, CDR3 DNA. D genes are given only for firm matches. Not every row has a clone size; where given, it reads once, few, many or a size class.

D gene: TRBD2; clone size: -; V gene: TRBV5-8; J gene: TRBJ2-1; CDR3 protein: CASSFRTSGAGYNEQFF; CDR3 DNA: TGTGCCAGCAGCTTCAGGACTAGCGGAGCCGGATACAATGAGCAGTTCTTC
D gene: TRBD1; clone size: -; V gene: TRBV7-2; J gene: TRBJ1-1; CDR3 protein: CASSLTGEWGTEAFF; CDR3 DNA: TGTGCCAGCAGCCTCACAGGGGAATGGGGCACTGAAGCTTTCTTT
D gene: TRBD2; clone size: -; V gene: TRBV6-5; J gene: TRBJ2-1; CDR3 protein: CASSYPGLVSNEQFF; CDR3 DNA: TGTGCCAGCAGTTACCCGGGACTAGTATCCAATGAGCAGTTCTTC
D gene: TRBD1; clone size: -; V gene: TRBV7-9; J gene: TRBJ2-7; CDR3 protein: CASSPGTGNSYEQYF; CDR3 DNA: TGTGCCAGCAGCCCTGGGACAGGGAACTCCTACGAGCAGTACTTC
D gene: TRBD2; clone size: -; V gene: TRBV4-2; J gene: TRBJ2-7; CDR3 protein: CASSQAGTGLAEGEQYF; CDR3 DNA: TGTGCCAGCAGCCAGGCGGGTACCGGACTAGCGGAGGGGGAGCAGTACTTC
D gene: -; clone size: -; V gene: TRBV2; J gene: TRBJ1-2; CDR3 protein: CASSPILTGLNYGYTF; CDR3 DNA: TGTGCCAGCAGCCCAATACTGACAGGATTGAACTATGGCTACACCTTC
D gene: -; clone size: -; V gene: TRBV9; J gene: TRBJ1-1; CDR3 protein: CASSVKGGNTEAFF; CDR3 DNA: TGTGCCAGCAGCGTGAAAGGAGGGAACACTGAAGCTTTCTTT
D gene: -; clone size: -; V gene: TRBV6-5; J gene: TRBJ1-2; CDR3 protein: CASSQDRSYGYTF; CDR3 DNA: TGTGCCAGCAGTCAGGACAGAAGCTATGGCTACACCTTC
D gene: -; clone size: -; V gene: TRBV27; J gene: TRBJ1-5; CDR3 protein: CASSFGGGQPQHF; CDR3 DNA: TGTGCCAGCAGTTTTGGGGGAGGGCAGCCCCAGCATTTT
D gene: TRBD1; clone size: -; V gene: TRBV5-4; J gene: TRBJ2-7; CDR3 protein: CASSRDRGGYEQYF; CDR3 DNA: TGTGCCAGCAGCAGGGACAGGGGAGGCTACGAGCAGTACTTC
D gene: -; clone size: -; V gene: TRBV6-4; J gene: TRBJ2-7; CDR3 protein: CASSDGLSYEQYF; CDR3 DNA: TGTGCCAGCAGTGACGGGCTCAGCTACGAGCAGTACTTC
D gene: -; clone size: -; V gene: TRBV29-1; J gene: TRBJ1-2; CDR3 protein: CSVEDIESAGRYGYTF; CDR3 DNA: TGCAGCGTTGAAGATATAGAATCCGCAGGGCGGTATGGCTACACCTTC
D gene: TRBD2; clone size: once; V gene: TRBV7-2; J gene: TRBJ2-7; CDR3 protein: CASNPAGVPYEQYF; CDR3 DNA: TGTGCCAGCAACCCCGCGGGGGTCCCTTACGAGCAGTACTTC
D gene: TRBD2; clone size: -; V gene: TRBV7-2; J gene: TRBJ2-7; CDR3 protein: CASSPTSGNYEQYF; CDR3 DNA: TGTGCCAGCAGCCCGACTAGCGGGAACTACGAGCAGTACTTC
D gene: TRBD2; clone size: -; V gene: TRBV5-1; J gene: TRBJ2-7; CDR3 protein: CASSSRTGLAGSYEQYF; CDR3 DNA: TGCGCCAGCAGCTCCAGGACTGGACTAGCGGGTTCCTACGAGCAGTACTTC
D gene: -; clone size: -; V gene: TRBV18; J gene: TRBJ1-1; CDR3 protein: CASSPPVSIEAFF; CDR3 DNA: TGTGCCAGCTCACCACCGGTCAGTATTGAAGCTTTCTTT
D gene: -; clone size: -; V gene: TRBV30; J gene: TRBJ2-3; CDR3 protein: CACGLTVFTDTQYF; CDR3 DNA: TGTGCCTGTGGGCTCACGGTCTTCACAGATACGCAGTATTTT
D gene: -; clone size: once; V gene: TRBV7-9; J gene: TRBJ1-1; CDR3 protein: CASSSTEMNTEAFF; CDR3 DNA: TGTGCCAGCAGCTCTACTGAGATGAACACTGAAGCTTTCTTT
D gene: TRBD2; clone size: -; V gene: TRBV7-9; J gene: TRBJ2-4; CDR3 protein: CASSSRTSGGKNIQYF; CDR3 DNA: TGTGCCAGCAGCTCCAGGACTAGCGGGGGGAAAAACATTCAGTACTTC
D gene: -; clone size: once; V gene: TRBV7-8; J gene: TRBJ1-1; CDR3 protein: CASSLAHWRDMNTEAFF; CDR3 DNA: TGTGCCAGCAGCTTAGCCCACTGGAGGGATATGAACACTGAAGCTTTCTTT
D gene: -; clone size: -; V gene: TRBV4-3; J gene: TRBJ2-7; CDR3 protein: CASSQDWDIAYEQYF; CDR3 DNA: TGCGCCAGCAGCCAAGATTGGGACATAGCCTACGAGCAGTACTTC
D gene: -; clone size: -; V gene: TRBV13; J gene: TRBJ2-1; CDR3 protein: CASSLDSRTSYNEQFF; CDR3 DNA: TGTGCCAGCAGCTTAGACTCGCGAACCTCCTACAATGAGCAGTTCTTC